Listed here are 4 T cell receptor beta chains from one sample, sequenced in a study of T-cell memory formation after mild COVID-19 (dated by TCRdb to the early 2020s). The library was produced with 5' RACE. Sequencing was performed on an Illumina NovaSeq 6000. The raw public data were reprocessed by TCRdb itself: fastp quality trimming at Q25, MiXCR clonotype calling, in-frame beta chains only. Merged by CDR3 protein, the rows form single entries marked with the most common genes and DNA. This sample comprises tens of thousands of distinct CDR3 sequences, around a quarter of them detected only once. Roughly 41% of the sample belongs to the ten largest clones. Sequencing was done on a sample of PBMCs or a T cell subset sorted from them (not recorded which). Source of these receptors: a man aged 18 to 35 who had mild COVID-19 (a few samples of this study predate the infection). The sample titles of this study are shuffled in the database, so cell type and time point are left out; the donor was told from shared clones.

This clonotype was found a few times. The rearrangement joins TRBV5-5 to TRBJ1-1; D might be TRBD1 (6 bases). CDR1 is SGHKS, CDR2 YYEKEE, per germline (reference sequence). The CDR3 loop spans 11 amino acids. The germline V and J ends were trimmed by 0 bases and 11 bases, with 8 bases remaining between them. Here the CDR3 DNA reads TGTGCCAGCAGCTTGGCTAGGGGGGCTTTCTTT. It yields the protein CASSLARGAFF.

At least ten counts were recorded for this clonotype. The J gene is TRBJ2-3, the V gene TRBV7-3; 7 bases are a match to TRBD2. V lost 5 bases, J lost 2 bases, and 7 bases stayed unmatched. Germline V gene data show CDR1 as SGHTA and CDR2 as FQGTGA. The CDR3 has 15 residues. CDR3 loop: CASSPLGGSTDTQYF. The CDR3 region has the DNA TGTGCCAGCAGCCCACTGGGGGGGTCCACAGATACGCAGTATTTT.

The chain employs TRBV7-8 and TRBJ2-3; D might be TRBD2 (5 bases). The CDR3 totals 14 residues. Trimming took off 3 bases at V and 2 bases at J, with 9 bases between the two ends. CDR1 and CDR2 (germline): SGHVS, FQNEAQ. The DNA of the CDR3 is TGTGCCAGCAGCTTCCCGGGGTACACAGATACGCAGTATTTT. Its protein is CASSFPGYTDTQYF.

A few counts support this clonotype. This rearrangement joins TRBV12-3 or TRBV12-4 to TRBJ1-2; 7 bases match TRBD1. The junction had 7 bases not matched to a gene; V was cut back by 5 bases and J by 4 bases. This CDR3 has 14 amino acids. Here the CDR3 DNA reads TGTGCCAGCAGTCGACAGGGTCTGGGCTATGGCTACACCTTC. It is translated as CASSRQGLGYGYTF.